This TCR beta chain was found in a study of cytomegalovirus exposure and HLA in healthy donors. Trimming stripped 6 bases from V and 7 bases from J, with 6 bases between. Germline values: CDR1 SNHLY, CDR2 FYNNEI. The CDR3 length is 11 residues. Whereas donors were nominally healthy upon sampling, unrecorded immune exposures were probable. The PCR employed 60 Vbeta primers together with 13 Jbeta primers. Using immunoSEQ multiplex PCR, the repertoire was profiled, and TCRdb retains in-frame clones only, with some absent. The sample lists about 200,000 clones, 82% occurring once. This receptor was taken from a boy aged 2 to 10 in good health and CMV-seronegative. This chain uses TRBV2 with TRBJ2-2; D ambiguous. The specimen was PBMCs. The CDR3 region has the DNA TGTGCCAGCAGAGCCGGCGGGGAGCTGTTTTTT. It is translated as CASRAGGELFF.